The text below deals with one T cell receptor (beta chain). This specimen comes from a study of technical replicates of blood from a handful of donors. The data were produced by immunoSEQ multiplex PCR, yet TCRdb's version contains in-frame clones alone and is incomplete. Among roughly 69,000 clones listed, less than 98% were seen once. From germline, CDR1 is MNHNS and CDR2 SASEGT. The CDR3 consists of 15 residues. Trimming pared 6 bases from V and 3 bases from J, leaving 17 bases between. The sequence derives from a human donor in good health. The specimen sequenced was T cells isolated from PBMCs. This chain joins TRBV6-1 and TRBJ1-1, with D possibly TRBD1 on 6 matching bases. The CDR3 DNA follows: TGTGCCAGCAGCGGTTCCACAGGGAAAGACACTGAAGCTTTCTTT. Translation gives CASSGSTGKDTEAFF.